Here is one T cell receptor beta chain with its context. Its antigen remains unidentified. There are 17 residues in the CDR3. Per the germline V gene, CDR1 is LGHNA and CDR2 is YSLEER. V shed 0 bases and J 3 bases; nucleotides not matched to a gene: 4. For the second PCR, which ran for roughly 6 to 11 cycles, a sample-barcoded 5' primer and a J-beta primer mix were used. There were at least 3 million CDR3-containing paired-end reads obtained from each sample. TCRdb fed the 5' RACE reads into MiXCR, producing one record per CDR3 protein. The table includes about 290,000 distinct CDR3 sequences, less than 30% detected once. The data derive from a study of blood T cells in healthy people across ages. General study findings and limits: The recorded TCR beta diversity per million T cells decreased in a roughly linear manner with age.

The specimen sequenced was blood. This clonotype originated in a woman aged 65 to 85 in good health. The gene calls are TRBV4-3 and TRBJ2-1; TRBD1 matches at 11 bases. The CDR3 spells CASSQDPGTGGYNEQFF. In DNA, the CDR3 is TGCGCCAGCAGCCAAGATCCGGGGACAGGGGGCTACAATGAGCAGTTCTTC.